Below, 20 T cell receptor beta chains from the same sample are listed, as sequenced in a study of T cells in Graves' hyperthyroidism and ophthalmopathy. Researchers amplified the TCR beta CDR3 regions from RNA transcripts. TCR CDR3 underwent first-round RT-PCR with the HTBI primer set. One entry per CDR3 protein, called by TCRdb with MiXCR from the multiplex PCR reads. The top ten clones hold approximately 11% of a sample with some 400,000 distinct CDR3 sequences, 14% of them seen once. The sequenced sample was blood. The receptors originated from a woman between 55 and 75 years old with Graves' hyperthyroidism.

This clonotype was picked up many times. The gene calls are TRBV2 and TRBJ2-7; TRBD1 matches 8 bases. CDR1 and CDR2 from the germline V gene are SNHLY and FYNNEI. The J segment lost 0 bases and the V segment lost 8 bases, leaving 9 bases of the junction unmatched. This CDR3 contains 15 residues. DNA for the CDR3: TGTGCCAGCCTCATGAGACAGGGGTTCTCCTACGAGCAGTACTTC. Amino acids: CASLMRQGFSYEQYF.

This clonotype was seen repeatedly, ten times or more. The chain employs TRBV30 and TRBJ2-7, with TRBD1 identical over 9 bases. V lost 4 bases to trimming and J lost 2 bases; unmatched junction nucleotides: 6. This CDR3 comprises 14 residues. Germline V gene data show CDR1 as GTSNPN and CDR2 as SVGIG (reference sequence). Here the CDR3 reads CAWNLWDRAYEQYF. The DNA for the CDR3 is TGTGCCTGGAACCTTTGGGACAGGGCCTACGAGCAGTACTTC.

In this sample, this clonotype turned up many times. V usage is TRBV3-1 and J usage is TRBJ2-2; D unclear. The CDR3 is 11 residues long. Trimming stripped 8 bases from V and 2 bases from J, with 3 bases between. The germline V gene has CDR1 LGHDT and CDR2 YNNKEL (reference sequence). CDR3 region: CASSNTGELFF. The CDR3 DNA reads as TGTGCCAGCTCTAACACCGGGGAGCTGTTTTTT. Based on the CDR3 plus reference TRBV3-1 and TRBJ2-2, the full variable domain is DTAVSQTPKYLVTQMGNDKSIKCEQNLGHDTMYWYKQDSKKFLKIMFSYNNKELIINETVPNRFSPKSPDKAHLNLHINSLELGDSAVYFCASSNTGELFFGEGSRLTVL.

This clonotype appeared a few times. The rearrangement links TRBV24-1 to TRBJ2-5, with no clear D. This CDR3 is built from 13 residues. V was cut by 3 bases and J by 3 bases, with 7 bases left in between. Germline CDR1 KGHDR, CDR2 SFDVKD. For the CDR3, the DNA is TGTGCCACCAGTGATCCAGATAAAGAGACCCAGTACTTC. Translated: CATSDPDKETQYF.

The table lists this clonotype with many counts. V is TRBV6-1 and J is TRBJ2-3; 9 positions agree with TRBD2. The V and J ends lost 6 bases and 2 bases, in that order; junction bases with no gene match: 3. From germline, CDR1 is MNHNS and CDR2 SASEGT. The CDR3 contains 14 residues. The CDR3 DNA reads as TGTGCCAGCAGCTGGACTAGCGTCACAGATACGCAGTATTTT. It is translated as CASSWTSVTDTQYF.

There are many counts of this clonotype. The CDR3 nucleotides are TGTGCCAGCAGTTCATATAATACCTACGAGCAGTACTTC. This sequence encodes CASSSYNTYEQYF. This chain joins TRBV28 and TRBJ2-7; no firm D call. V was shortened by 4 bases and J by 2 bases, with 9 bases between the two germline ends. This CDR3 spans 13 amino acids. CDR1 and CDR2 (germline): MDHEN, SYDVKM.

V gene TRBV29-1 combines with J gene TRBJ2-3; D remains ambiguous. V was trimmed by 3 bases and J by 2 bases, leaving 9 bases between them. Germline V lookup: CDR1 SQVTM, CDR2 ANQGSEA. This CDR3 spans 13 amino acids. CDR3 protein: CSVEAAYTDTQYF. The CDR3 DNA sequence: TGCAGCGTTGAGGCAGCATACACAGATACGCAGTATTTT.

This clonotype has more than one count but fewer than ten. The chain recombines TRBV18 with TRBJ2-4; TRBD1 agrees at 8 bases. Trimming cost V 2 bases and J 0 bases; bases outside gene matches: 9. CDR1 is KGHSH, CDR2 LQKENI, per germline. CDR3 size: 18 residues. DNA of the CDR3: TGTGCCAGCTCACCATCTGCGACAGGGGTCGGAGCCAAAAACATTCAGTACTTC. Translated, it gives CASSPSATGVGAKNIQYF.

This clonotype was picked up a small number of times. Here the CDR3 reads CASSAGLAGGLSEQYF. In nucleotides, the CDR3 is TGTGCCAGCAGCGCAGGACTAGCGGGAGGGCTTTCCGAGCAGTACTTC. The chain has TRBV9 and TRBJ2-7; 15 nucleotides agree with TRBD2. The CDR3 loop spans 16 amino acids. Germline lookup yields CDR1 SGDLS and CDR2 YYNGEE. The V and J ends lost 3 bases and 6 bases, in that order; junction bases with no gene match: 7.

This clonotype was picked up a small number of times. This chain connects TRBV7-3 to TRBJ2-1, with 15 bases identical to TRBD2. Germline-derived CDR1 and CDR2 are SGHTA and FQGTGA. The CDR3 sequence is 16 residues long. Trimming removed 5 bases from V and 7 bases from J; junction bases left unmatched: 6. The CDR3 DNA reads as TGTGCCAGCAGCGCGGGACTAGCGGGAGGACTTAATGAGCAGTTCTTC. Encoded protein: CASSAGLAGGLNEQFF.

The V gene is TRBV29-1, the J gene TRBJ1-5; no definite D call. Germline values: CDR1 SQVTM, CDR2 ANQGSEA. The ends were cut back, 6 bases at V and 3 bases at J, with 12 bases in the middle. The CDR3 has 13 residues. DNA of the CDR3: TGCAGCGTGGGATGGTCCCACAATCAGCCCCAGCATTTT. Encoded protein: CSVGWSHNQPQHF.

J is TRBJ2-1 and V is TRBV5-1; D is unresolved. The CDR3 covers 14 residues. Germline V gene lookup returns CDR1 SGHRS and CDR2 YFSETQ. V shed 1 base and J shed 1 base, with 6 bases lying between them. CDR3 protein: CASSLSWSYNEQFF. Written as DNA, the CDR3 is TGCGCCAGCAGCTTGTCCTGGTCCTACAATGAGCAGTTCTTC.

This clonotype was seen ten or more times. The chain combines TRBV30 with TRBJ2-1; D gene unclear. Germline CDR1 is GTSNPN and CDR2 is SVGIG (reference sequence). The V end was cut by 5 bases, the J end by 4 bases, with 12 bases between. CDR3 length equals 13 residues. CDR3 sequence reads: CAWVAAAYNEQFF. CDR3 sequence (DNA): TGTGCCTGGGTGGCGGCGGCTTACAATGAGCAGTTCTTC.

Many counts were recorded for this clonotype. This chain joins TRBV7-9 and TRBJ2-5; D gene unclear. Germline CDR1 is SEHNR and CDR2 is FQNEAQ (reference sequence). V dropped 2 bases and J dropped 5 bases, with 9 bases sitting between them. The CDR3 consists of 13 residues. The chain's CDR3 is CASSLMDLETQYF. CDR3 in DNA: TGTGCCAGCAGCTTAATGGATCTGGAGACCCAGTACTTC.

The chain recombines TRBV2 with TRBJ2-7; D possibly corresponds to TRBD1 (6 bases). The CDR3 is made up of 15 amino acids. Trimming pared 5 bases from V and 4 bases from J, leaving 18 bases between. Germline V gives CDR1 SNHLY, CDR2 FYNNEI. This CDR3 reads CASSPPPGTIYEQYF. CDR3 nucleotides: TGTGCCAGCAGTCCCCCCCCTGGGACAATATACGAGCAGTACTTC. The full variable domain, its missing parts supplied by reference TRBV2 and TRBJ2-7, is EPEVTQTPSHQVTQMGQEVILRCVPISNHLYFYWYRQILGQKVEFLVSFYNNEISEKSEIFDDQFSVERPDGSNFTLKIRSTKLEDSAMYFCASSPPPGTIYEQYFGPGTRLTVT.

This clonotype was recorded many times. The V call is TRBV30, the J call TRBJ1-1; 7 bases agree with TRBD1. The V segment lost 2 bases and the J segment 0 bases; nucleotides outside the gene matches: 3. The germline V gene encodes CDR1 GTSNPN and CDR2 SVGIG (reference sequence). This CDR3 has 14 residues. The CDR3 loop reads CAWSPGGLNTEAFF. The DNA for the CDR3 is TGTGCCTGGAGTCCAGGGGGTTTGAACACTGAAGCTTTCTTT.

This clonotype was counted at least ten times. The chain is built from TRBV11-2 and TRBJ2-5, with 10 bases matching TRBD2. Germline V gene data show CDR1 as SGHAT and CDR2 as FQNNGV. The CDR3 has 16 residues. Trimming cost V 1 base and J 4 bases; bases outside gene matches: 6. The CDR3 spells CASSLASASGRETQYF. The CDR3 bases are TGTGCCAGCAGCTTAGCTTCGGCTAGCGGGAGAGAGACCCAGTACTTC.

This clonotype was seen a few times. The chain recombines TRBV28 with TRBJ2-6; D is unresolved. The V gene's germline CDR1 is MDHEN and CDR2 SYDVKM. V was cut by 2 bases and J by 5 bases, with 7 bases left in between. The CDR3 length is 14 residues. CDR3: CASSLVVRANVLTF. The CDR3 region has the DNA TGTGCCAGCAGTTTAGTGGTTCGGGCCAACGTCCTGACTTTC.

The chain has TRBV5-1 and TRBJ2-7, with 9 nucleotides matching TRBD1. The trim removed 4 bases at V and 4 bases at J, leaving 6 bases unmatched. Per germline, CDR1 SGHRS and CDR2 YFSETQ. The CDR3 sequence is 14 residues long. The CDR3 sequence: CASSLDRGHYEQYF. The DNA for the CDR3 is TGCGCCAGCAGCCTGGACAGGGGACATTACGAGCAGTACTTC. Supplemented by reference TRBV5-1 and TRBJ2-7, the full variable domain reads KAGVTQTPRYLIKTRGQQVTLSCSPISGHRSVSWYQQTPGQGLQFLFEYFSETQRNKGNFPGRFSGRQFSNSRSEMNVSTLELGDSALYLCASSLDRGHYEQYFGPGTRLTVT.

This clonotype has ten or more counts. V and J are TRBV27 and TRBJ2-7; D tentatively reads TRBD1 or TRBD2 (6 bases each). The CDR3 runs to 16 residues. Germline V CDR1 and CDR2: MNHEY, SMNVEV (reference sequence). V lost 1 base to trimming and J lost 2 bases, with 15 bases between them. CDR3 in amino acids: CASSLYIGGETYEQYF. DNA for the CDR3: TGTGCCAGCAGTTTATACATCGGGGGCGAGACCTACGAGCAGTACTTC.